This T cell receptor (beta chain) was documented in a study of early T cells in non-severe SARS-CoV-2 infection. Study context: The study sequenced bulk RNA from unsorted whole blood, with chains unpaired. Study conclusions and caveats: Clonotype matching in VDJdb favored anti-spike CD8 responses and did not capture private and CD4 specificities.

CDR1 is SGHRS and CDR2 is YFSETQ in the germline V gene. V lost 4 bases and J lost 0, with 11 bases in between. The CDR3 is made up of 15 amino acids. A remark on this clonotype: Its antigen is not known.

Researchers tagged individual cDNA molecules with unique molecular identifiers. TCRdb processed the 5' RACE reads anew with MiXCR; each CDR3 protein has one entry. The sample contains under 60,000 distinct CDR3 sequences, 8% to 10% of which appear only once. Input material: whole blood. This rearrangement joins TRBV5-1 to TRBJ1-3; D remains unclear. The receptor was isolated from an adult who was a healthcare worker with PCR-confirmed SARS-CoV-2 infection or an uninfected control (not recorded which). The CDR3 DNA is TGCGCCAGCAGCCCAGACATACTCTCTGGAAACACCATATATTTT. Protein sequence: CASSPDILSGNTIYF.